There are a few counts of the clone carrying this TCR beta chain. The antigen is unknown. Trimming left V 0 bases short and J 6 bases short, with 6 bases between. Germline lookup yields CDR1 SGHKS and CDR2 YYEKEE (reference sequence). This CDR3 has 12 amino acids. TCRdb passed the 5' RACE reads through MiXCR, listing each CDR3 protein once. The sample includes about 190,000 distinct CDR3 sequences, 10% to 15% seen only once; the top ten take approximately 10%. The data derive from a study of CD8 T cells in ankylosing spondylitis. Overall study findings and caveats: A subset of motif variants has previously been described in the synovial fluid and blood of reactive arthritis.

The V call is TRBV5-5, the J call TRBJ1-2; D is unresolved. The sequence was collected from a female donor with ankylosing spondylitis or in good health (not recorded which). The sample taken for sequencing was blood, either unsorted or a sorted T cell fraction (not recorded which). This CDR3 is CASSLEADGYTF. CDR3 DNA sequence: TGTGCCAGCAGCTTGGAAGCGGATGGCTACACCTTC.